This T cell receptor (beta chain) was recovered during a study of ipilimumab plus nivolumab after autologous stem cell transplantation. Study in general: A median of roughly eight nivolumab and 4 to 6 ipilimumab doses were given.

Clones were read by immunoSEQ multiplex PCR, and TCRdb kept only the in-frame ones, dropping some. The sample has fewer than 15,000 clones; roughly 79% are singletons. Germline loops: CDR1 MDHEN, CDR2 SYDVKM. The CDR3 spans 12 residues. Trimming removed 4 bases at V and 6 bases at J, with 10 bases between. Starting 14 to 28 days after autologous transplant, ipilimumab 1 mg/kg was given. Patients received nivolumab 3 mg/kg at weeks 1, 4, 7, 10, then fortnightly to week 26. The receptor's source is a male donor with primary mediastinal lymphoma. This chain links TRBV28 with TRBJ2-7; no clear D gene. Sequenced here: PBMCs, sampled in a trial of ipilimumab plus nivolumab as post-transplant consolidation. CDR3 bases: TGTGCCAGCAGTTCACCTTTCCGCGAGCAGTACTTC. Amino acids: CASSSPFREQYF.